This T cell receptor beta chain came from a study of T cell responses to AZD1222 COVID-19 vaccine. This CDR3 comprises 15 residues. Per germline, CDR1 SGHRS and CDR2 YFSETQ. The V end lost 1 base, the J end lost 5 bases, and 16 bases lay between the germline ends. Note on this clone: The antigen remains unidentified.

Produced via immunoSEQ multiplex PCR; TCRdb's table is partial and in-frame only. The sample shows about 120,000 clones, 65% to 85% of them seen only once. Broader study findings: Repertoire sampling occurred only after the peak T cell response. The donor cohort was predominantly white British with a female majority, and clonal diversity may have been underestimated. Regions 160-218 and 743-854 dominated among vaccine-associated CD4 TCRs spanning spike.

This receptor was identified in an adult in good health. J is TRBJ2-7 and V is TRBV5-1, with D hard to call. The source was peripheral blood, collected on day 0 of AZD1222 vaccination. The CDR3 DNA reads TGCGCCAGCAGCTTGAGAACTCTCGGTCAGAACGAGCAGTACTTC. Its protein is CASSLRTLGQNEQYF.